This T cell receptor (beta chain) was captured in a study of cytomegalovirus exposure and HLA in healthy donors. The PCR employed 60 Vbeta primers together with 13 Jbeta primers. The repertoire was sequenced with immunoSEQ multiplex PCR; TCRdb's copy has only in-frame clones and lacks some. The sample holds over 150,000 clones, 77% seen once. V was trimmed by 4 bases and J by 5 bases, leaving 18 bases between them. This CDR3 spans 15 amino acids. The V gene's germline CDR1 is SGHNT and CDR2 YYREEE (reference sequence). This chain uses TRBV5-4 with TRBJ2-5, with D possibly TRBD1 on 6 matching bases. The TCR originated in a woman between 35 and 50 years old in good health and CMV-seropositive. The sample consisted of PBMCs. CDR3 DNA sequence: TGTGCCAGCAGCGAAAAACAGGGCGGCAGGGAGACCCAGTACTTC. This gives the protein CASSEKQGGRETQYF.